This passage covers 30 T cell receptor beta chains from one sample sequenced in a study of T cell responses to AZD1222 COVID-19 vaccine. The repertoire was sequenced with immunoSEQ multiplex PCR; TCRdb's copy has only in-frame clones and lacks some. The sample consists of 210,000 or so clones, approximately 94% of them appearing once. This material consisted of peripheral blood, taken 28 days after the second dose of the MenACWY control vaccine. These receptors were taken from an adult who received the MenACWY meningococcal vaccine as a control.

The chain employs TRBV19 and TRBJ2-7, with TRBD2 matching 9 bases. V lost 10 bases and J lost 1; bases outside the gene matches: 11. Germline V CDR1 and CDR2: LNHDA, SQIVND (reference sequence). CDR3 length: 15 amino acids. The chain's CDR3 is CATGPGLAESYEQYF. In nucleotides, the CDR3 is TGTGCCACCGGCCCGGGACTAGCCGAATCCTACGAGCAGTACTTC. Together with reference TRBV19 and TRBJ2-7, the CDR3 gives the full variable domain: DGGITQSPKYLFRKEGQNVTLSCEQNLNHDAMYWYRQDPGQGLRLIYYSQIVNDFQKGDIAEGYSVSREKKESFPLTVTSAQKNPTAFYLCATGPGLAESYEQYFGPGTRLTVT.

The chain is built from TRBV7-2 and TRBJ1-1; unclear D gene. The CDR3 is made up of 12 amino acids. CDR1 is SGHTA and CDR2 is FQGNSA in the germline V gene. Trimming removed 2 bases from V and 1 base from J, with 2 bases in between. Here the CDR3 DNA reads TGTGCCAGCAGCTTATGGAACACTGAAGCTTTCTTT. It encodes CASSLWNTEAFF.

The V and J genes are TRBV5-4 and TRBJ2-7; D gene uncertain. With 4 bases removed from V and 6 bases from J, the gap between germline ends came to 11 bases. Germline CDR1 is SGHNT and CDR2 is YYREEE (reference sequence). The CDR3 covers 12 residues. The CDR3 region is CASSRDLSEQYF. The CDR3 coding sequence is TGTGCCAGCAGCCGAGACCTTTCCGAGCAGTACTTC.

The rearrangement joins TRBV19 to TRBJ1-4; D is perhaps TRBD1 (5 bases). Trimming took 7 bases from V and 0 from J, leaving 9 bases between them. CDR3 length: 14 amino acids. Germline CDR1 reads LNHDA; CDR2 reads SQIVND (reference sequence). CDR3 sequence reads: CASKGGATNEKLFF. CDR3 bases: TGTGCCAGTAAGGGAGGGGCAACTAATGAAAAACTGTTTTTT.

The V and J genes are TRBV27 and TRBJ2-7; 7 nucleotides line up with TRBD1. There are 14 residues in the CDR3. The germline V gene encodes CDR1 MNHEY and CDR2 SMNVEV (reference sequence). The V gene end was trimmed by 3 bases and the J gene end by 6 bases; junction bases not matched to a gene: 8. The CDR3 spells CASSFGQGVSEQYF. Written as DNA, the CDR3 is TGTGCCAGCAGTTTTGGCCAGGGGGTAAGCGAGCAGTACTTC.

V gene TRBV13 combines with J gene TRBJ1-2, with 7 bases aligning to TRBD1. With V trimmed by 4 bases and J by 7 bases, 6 bases remained unmatched. CDR1 is PRHDT, CDR2 FYEKMQ, per germline (reference sequence). This CDR3 has 13 residues. CDR3 protein: CASSSTGASGYTF. In DNA form, the CDR3 reads TGTGCCAGCAGCTCCACAGGGGCGAGTGGCTACACCTTC.

This clone was found once. The chain uses TRBV9 and TRBJ2-3; 7 nucleotides match TRBD2. Germline CDR1 reads SGDLS; CDR2 reads YYNGEE. The V and J ends lost 1 base and 2 bases, in that order; junction bases with no gene match: 4. This CDR3 is 15 amino acids long. The CDR3 DNA sequence: TGTGCCAGCAGCGTAACTAGCGCCCTCACAGATACGCAGTATTTT. This codes for CASSVTSALTDTQYF.

The chain combines TRBV4-3 with TRBJ2-1, with D possibly TRBD2 on 7 matching bases. Germline loops: CDR1 LGHNA, CDR2 YSLEER. This CDR3 is 16 amino acids long. V gave up 4 bases and J gave up 8 bases, with 21 bases separating them. The CDR3 reads CASSLGGGGPLYEQFF. For the CDR3, the DNA is TGCGCCAGCAGCCTAGGAGGGGGGGGGCCCCTCTATGAGCAGTTCTTC.

The rearrangement joins TRBV11-2 to TRBJ2-7; perhaps TRBD1 as D (6 bases). The CDR3 has 14 residues. Germline values: CDR1 SGHAT, CDR2 FQNNGV. The V end was cut by 5 bases, the J end by 6 bases, with 17 bases between. The CDR3 protein is CASSPTALGGEQYF. The CDR3 DNA reads TGTGCCAGCAGCCCGACCGCGTTAGGGGGCGAGCAGTACTTC. Full variable domain (outside the CDR3, taken from reference TRBV11-2 and TRBJ2-7): EAGVAQSPRYKIIEKRQSVAFWCNPISGHATLYWYQQILGQGPKLLIQFQNNGVVDDSQLPKDRFSAERLKGVDSTLKIQPAKLEDSAVYLCASSPTALGGEQYFGPGTRLTVT.

The gene calls are TRBV6-1 and TRBJ1-1, with a weak D call TRBD1 (5 bases). The CDR3 covers 15 residues. V lost 3 bases and J 5 bases, leaving 16 bases between the germline ends. Germline CDR1 reads MNHNS; CDR2 reads SASEGT. The CDR3 region has the DNA TGTGCCAGCAGTGACGGTAGTGGGGGTGGGACTGAAGCTTTCTTT. It is translated as CASSDGSGGGTEAFF.

The chain carries TRBV19 and TRBJ2-2, with D possibly being TRBD1 or TRBD2 (5 bases each). The germline CDR1 and CDR2 sequences are LNHDA and SQIVND (reference sequence). The CDR3 spans 14 residues. Between the trimmed V and J ends, which lost 5 bases and 4 bases, there was a span of 11 bases. This chain's CDR3 is CASSYGAGTGELFF. The CDR3 DNA reads TGTGCCAGTAGTTACGGGGCGGGCACCGGGGAGCTGTTTTTT.

This clone occurred once. The V and J genes are TRBV28 and TRBJ1-2; a weak D match, TRBD1 (6 bases). This CDR3 region has 12 residues. The ends were cut back, 4 bases at V and 8 bases at J, with 11 bases in the middle. The germline CDR1 and CDR2 sequences are MDHEN and SYDVKM. This CDR3 is CASSSPGDGYTF. The DNA for the CDR3 is TGTGCCAGCAGTTCCCCAGGGGACGGCTACACCTTC.

V usage is TRBV28 and J usage is TRBJ1-2, with D hard to call. The length of the CDR3 is 12 residues. Trimming took off 6 bases at V and 3 bases at J, with 8 bases between the two ends. CDR1 is MDHEN, CDR2 SYDVKM, per germline. The CDR3 loop is CASRIEDYGYTF. Written as DNA, the CDR3 is TGTGCCAGCAGGATCGAGGACTATGGCTACACCTTC.

V gene TRBV5-6 combines with J gene TRBJ2-7; no clear D. V lost 0 bases and J 6 bases, leaving 4 bases between the germline ends. The CDR3 contains 11 residues. The V gene's germline CDR1 is SGHDT and CDR2 YYEEEE. CDR3 in amino acids: CASSLGGEQYF. The DNA of the CDR3 is TGTGCCAGCAGCTTGGGGGGCGAGCAGTACTTC.

This chain joins TRBV28 and TRBJ2-7; D may be TRBD1 (6 bases). The CDR3 covers 15 residues. Germline CDR1 and CDR2: MDHEN and SYDVKM. V lost 5 bases and J 0 bases, leaving 14 bases between the germline ends. The CDR3 reads CASSNRASSSYEQYF. The CDR3 region has the DNA TGTGCCAGCAGTAACAGGGCCTCTAGCTCCTACGAGCAGTACTTC.

This rearrangement joins TRBV19 to TRBJ1-1; 8 bases agree with TRBD1. Looked up from germline, CDR1 is LNHDA and CDR2 is SQIVND (reference sequence). The length of the CDR3 is 13 residues. Unmatched junction bases numbered 3, after V lost 5 bases and J lost 4 bases. DNA of the CDR3: TGTGCCAGTAGTCCCAGGGGGCTCACTGAAGCTTTCTTT. Amino acid sequence: CASSPRGLTEAFF. Filled out from reference TRBV19 and TRBJ1-1, the complete variable domain reads DGGITQSPKYLFRKEGQNVTLSCEQNLNHDAMYWYRQDPGQGLRLIYYSQIVNDFQKGDIAEGYSVSREKKESFPLTVTSAQKNPTAFYLCASSPRGLTEAFFGQGTRLTVV.

The V gene is TRBV4-1, the J gene TRBJ1-6; D perhaps matches TRBD1 (5 bases). Trimming left V 2 bases short and J 7 bases short, with 15 bases between. The CDR3 covers 16 residues. CDR1 is MGHRA, CDR2 YSYEKL, per germline. This CDR3 reads CASSQTGGTENSPLHF. CDR3 DNA sequence: TGCGCCAGCAGCCAAACCGGCGGGACGGAGAATTCACCCCTCCACTTT.

The chain carries TRBV28 and TRBJ1-1; D call uncertain. Trimming pared 3 bases from V and 12 bases from J, leaving 23 bases between. The CDR3 is 15 amino acids. CDR1 is MDHEN and CDR2 is SYDVKM in the germline V gene. The CDR3 nucleotides read TGTGCCAGCAGTTTTCCCGGGTCCGGCGGGGAGTTTACTTTCTTT. It translates to CASSFPGSGGEFTFF.

The chain employs TRBV30 and TRBJ1-1; D gene ambiguous. This CDR3 comprises 11 residues. Germline assignment: CDR1 GTSNPN and CDR2 SVGIG (reference sequence). V lost 5 bases, J lost 5 bases, and 9 bases lay in between. CDR3 in amino acids: CAWALTTEAFF. The DNA for the CDR3 is TGTGCCTGGGCCCTGACAACTGAAGCTTTCTTT.

V usage is TRBV6-5 and J usage is TRBJ1-5; D remains ambiguous. CDR3 length: 15 amino acids. Trimming took off 6 bases at V and 0 bases at J, with 12 bases between the two ends. Germline V gives CDR1 MNHEY, CDR2 SVGAGI. The CDR3 sequence is CASSPRHLSNQPQHF. CDR3 sequence (DNA): TGTGCCAGCAGCCCCCGACACCTTAGCAATCAGCCCCAGCATTTT.

V usage is TRBV6-5 and J usage is TRBJ1-2, with D hard to call. This CDR3 has 14 amino acids. The germline CDR1 and CDR2 sequences are MNHEY and SVGAGI. V was cut by 10 bases and J by 2 bases, with 17 bases left in between. The CDR3 DNA reads as TGTGCCACCTCCCGAATCGGGTTGAACTATGGCTACACCTTC. Residues: CATSRIGLNYGYTF.

V and J are TRBV6-1 and TRBJ2-5; 8 bases match TRBD2. The V gene end was trimmed by 5 bases and the J gene end by 5 bases; junction bases not matched to a gene: 7. Germline V gene data show CDR1 as MNHNS and CDR2 as SASEGT. The CDR3 has 14 amino acids. Here the CDR3 DNA reads TGTGCCAGCAGTACCGCTGGCGGGGGGGAGACCCAGTACTTC. Amino acid sequence: CASSTAGGGETQYF.

The chain links TRBV7-2 to TRBJ1-1; D remains unclear. This CDR3 spans 15 amino acids. Between the trimmed V and J ends, which lost 1 base and 1 base, there was a span of 10 bases. Germline CDR1 reads SGHTA; CDR2 reads FQGNSA. The CDR3, as DNA: TGTGCCAGCAGCTTAGTCAGCCGGGGGAACACTGAAGCTTTCTTT. Translating it yields CASSLVSRGNTEAFF.

The rearrangement links TRBV3-1 (or the pseudogene TRBV3-2) to TRBJ1-2, with D maybe TRBD1 (6 bases). V shed 1 base and J shed 0 bases, with 12 bases lying between them. CDR1 is LGHDT and CDR2 is YNNKEL in the germline V gene (reference sequence). The CDR3 runs to 16 residues. For the CDR3, the DNA is TGTGCCAGCAGCCAAGTAGGGGGGGCGTCTAACTATGGCTACACCTTC. Its protein product is CASSQVGGASNYGYTF.

The CDR3 loop reads CASSNQQARGAFF. CDR3 nucleotide sequence: TGTGCCAGTAGTAACCAACAGGCACGGGGAGCTTTCTTT. The rearrangement links TRBV19 to TRBJ1-1; possibly TRBD1 for D (5 bases). The V gene's germline CDR1 is LNHDA and CDR2 SQIVND (reference sequence). The CDR3 runs to 13 residues. Trimming cost V 4 bases and J 10 bases, with 16 bases left between them.

The V and J genes are TRBV19 and TRBJ1-5; a possible D gene is TRBD1 (5 bases). The V end lost 5 bases, the J end lost 7 bases, and 12 bases lay between the germline ends. CDR3 length: 13 amino acids. Per the germline V gene, CDR1 is LNHDA and CDR2 is SQIVND (reference sequence). DNA of the CDR3: TGTGCCAGTAGTCGGACACCTGCCCAGCCCCAGCATTTT. Amino acids: CASSRTPAQPQHF. Looking up the rest from reference TRBV19 and TRBJ1-5 gives the full variable domain: DGGITQSPKYLFRKEGQNVTLSCEQNLNHDAMYWYRQDPGQGLRLIYYSQIVNDFQKGDIAEGYSVSREKKESFPLTVTSAQKNPTAFYLCASSRTPAQPQHFGDGTRLSIL.

This chain joins TRBV5-4 and TRBJ1-4; unclear D gene. Between the trimmed V and J ends, which lost 0 bases and 3 bases, there was a span of 3 bases. Germline V gene sequence: CDR1 SGHNT, CDR2 YYREEE (reference sequence). This CDR3 contains 13 residues. CDR3: CASSLGANEKLFF. The CDR3 DNA follows: TGTGCCAGCAGCTTGGGAGCTAATGAAAAACTGTTTTTT. Variable domain in full (rest from reference TRBV5-4 and TRBJ1-4): ETGVTQSPTHLIKTRGQQVTLRCSSQSGHNTVSWYQQALGQGPQFIFQYYREEENGRGNFPPRFSGLQFPNYSSELNVNALELDDSALYLCASSLGANEKLFFGSGTQLSVL.

This sequence joins TRBV2 and TRBJ2-1; D remains unclear. V dropped 2 bases and J dropped 2 bases, with 7 bases sitting between them. The V gene's germline CDR1 is SNHLY and CDR2 FYNNEI. The CDR3 contains 14 residues. In DNA, the CDR3 is TGTGCCAGCAGTGAAACGGATACCTACAATGAGCAGTTCTTC. It encodes CASSETDTYNEQFF.

The chain is built from TRBV12-3 or TRBV12-4 and TRBJ2-1, with TRBD1 as a possible D gene (6 bases). The CDR3 has 13 amino acids. Between the trimmed V and J ends, which lost 2 bases and 8 bases, there was a span of 10 bases. The CDR3 DNA reads TGTGCCAGCAGTTTAAGGGGGATGGATGAGCAGTTCTTC. It is translated as CASSLRGMDEQFF.

CDR3 sequence (DNA): TGTGCCAGCAGGGGAGGGACCTGGAACACTGAAGCTTTCTTT. Translation gives CASRGGTWNTEAFF. This chain links TRBV27 with TRBJ1-1; TRBD1 might be the D (5 bases). Trimming shortened V by 6 bases and J by 1 base, and 12 bases separated the two germline ends. Germline assignment: CDR1 MNHEY and CDR2 SMNVEV (reference sequence). CDR3 length: 14 residues.